What follows are 21 T cell receptor beta chains derived from one specimen sequenced in a study of blood T cells in healthy people across ages. Primed by a sample-barcoded 5' primer and a J-beta primer mix, a second PCR proceeded for roughly 7 to 12 cycles. A single record per CDR3 protein comes from TCRdb applying MiXCR to the 5' RACE reads. The table records over 1,500,000 distinct CDR3 sequences, about two fifths of them present only once. The sequenced sample consisted of blood. The receptors come from a human donor in good health.

The chain is built from TRBV7-8 and TRBJ2-3, with 14 bases identical to TRBD2. The ends lost 6 bases at V and 7 bases at J; junction bases unmatched: 15. The CDR3 extends over 18 amino acids. Germline V CDR1 and CDR2: SGHVS, FQNEAQ. CDR3 protein: CASSLGLAGVTALYTQYF. CDR3 in DNA: TGTGCCAGCAGTCTGGGACTAGCGGGGGTTACCGCATTGTATACGCAGTATTTT.

This clonotype was seen a few times. The chain combines TRBV6-2 or TRBV6-3 with TRBJ2-3; D may be TRBD1 (5 bases). V lost 3 bases and J lost 3, with 13 bases in between. The length of the CDR3 is 15 residues. CDR1 is MNHEY, CDR2 SVGEGT, per germline. In nucleotides, the CDR3 is TGTGCCAGCAGTTATCTGGAGAAGGGGACAGATACGCAGTATTTT. Residues: CASSYLEKGTDTQYF.

This clonotype has only one observation. This chain links TRBV4-3 with TRBJ2-5, with TRBD2 as a possible D gene (6 bases). This CDR3 contains 13 residues. Looked up from germline, CDR1 is LGHNA and CDR2 is YSLEER. The V end was cut by 5 bases, the J end by 7 bases, with 14 bases between. The chain's CDR3 is CASSEDYRSTQYF. In nucleotides, the CDR3 is TGCGCCAGCAGCGAGGACTATCGATCGACCCAGTACTTC.

The CDR3 bases are TGTGCCAGCAGCCCGGACAGGGTCCTAACCTCTGGAAACACCATATATTTT. It is translated as CASSPDRVLTSGNTIYF. The chain is built from TRBV7-2 and TRBJ1-3; 8 nucleotides agree with TRBD1. V was clipped by 5 bases and J by 0 bases; unmatched bases: 9. The CDR3 has 17 residues. The germline V gene has CDR1 SGHTA and CDR2 FQGNSA.

The V call is TRBV7-2, the J call TRBJ1-5; D ambiguous. The CDR3 is 14 amino acids. The V gene lost 3 bases and the J gene lost 3 bases, with 9 bases spanning the gap. The germline V gene has CDR1 SGHTA and CDR2 FQGNSA. As DNA, the CDR3 is TGTGCCAGCAGCTTGAGGGTTAACAATCAGCCCCAGCATTTT. Its translation is CASSLRVNNQPQHF.

The chain has TRBV13 and TRBJ1-2; tentatively, D is TRBD1 (5 bases). Germline CDR1 is PRHDT and CDR2 is FYEKMQ (reference sequence). V was pared by 4 bases and J by 5 bases, with 17 bases between. The CDR3 has 15 amino acids. DNA for the CDR3: TGTGCCAGCAGCTCCCGGGGCTGGAGGCAATATGGCTACACCTTC. Amino acid sequence: CASSSRGWRQYGYTF. The variable domain in full, with the rest retrieved from reference TRBV13 and TRBJ1-2, is AAGVIQSPRHLIKEKRETATLKCYPIPRHDTVYWYQQGPGQDPQFLISFYEKMQSDKGSIPDRFSAQQFSDYHSELNMSSLELGDSALYFCASSSRGWRQYGYTFGSGTRLTVV.

The V call is TRBV6-1, the J call TRBJ2-1; D unresolved. The CDR3 runs to 15 residues. Looked up from germline, CDR1 is MNHNS and CDR2 is SASEGT. V lost 0 bases, J lost 0 bases, and 6 bases lay in between. CDR3 coding DNA: TGTGCCAGCAGTGAAGCGGCTGGCTCCTACAATGAGCAGTTCTTC. This translates into CASSEAAGSYNEQFF.

The CDR3 bases are TGTGCCAGCAGCCAACCGACAAGGTCCTACGAGCAGTACTTC. Amino acids: CASSQPTRSYEQYF. The chain is built from TRBV13 and TRBJ2-7; unclear D gene. Germline V gene sequence: CDR1 PRHDT, CDR2 FYEKMQ (reference sequence). The CDR3 covers 14 residues. V was clipped by 5 bases and J by 1 base, with 12 bases between them.

This CDR3 is CASSDILRGPSTDTQYF. CDR3 in DNA: TGTGCCAGCAGTGACATTCTTCGGGGGCCGAGCACAGATACGCAGTATTTT. The chain has TRBV2 and TRBJ2-3, with D tentatively TRBD1 or TRBD2 (6 bases each). Germline loops: CDR1 SNHLY, CDR2 FYNNEI. The ends were cut back, 3 bases at V and 0 bases at J, with 16 bases in the middle. The CDR3 runs to 17 residues.

This chain joins TRBV7-2 and TRBJ1-5, with a weak D call TRBD1 (5 bases). Trimming removed 5 bases at V and 7 bases at J, with 15 bases between. This CDR3 comprises 14 residues. The V gene's germline CDR1 is SGHTA and CDR2 FQGNSA. CDR3 sequence: CASSRDGEEQPQHF. In nucleotides, the CDR3 is TGTGCCAGCAGCCGGGACGGGGAGGAACAGCCCCAGCATTTT.

This clonotype was observed a few times. The V gene is TRBV20-1, the J gene TRBJ2-1, with D unresolved. V was shortened by 1 base and J by 7 bases, with 5 bases between the two germline ends. This CDR3 is 11 amino acids long. CDR1 and CDR2 from the germline V gene are DFQATT and SNEGSKA (reference sequence). CDR3 residues: CSARGGNEQFF. CDR3 sequence (DNA): TGCAGTGCTAGAGGGGGAAATGAGCAGTTCTTC.

This clonotype was observed a few times. CDR3 sequence reads: CASSLGGGAYQPQHF. CDR3 DNA sequence: TGTGCCAGCAGTTTAGGAGGGGGCGCGTATCAGCCCCAGCATTTT. J is TRBJ1-5 and V is TRBV28; 7 bases line up with TRBD1. In germline, CDR1 is MDHEN, CDR2 SYDVKM. This CDR3 comprises 15 residues. J was trimmed by 5 bases and V by 2 bases; bases with no gene match: 6.

Ten or more counts support this clonotype. The chain uses TRBV29-1 and TRBJ2-1, with TRBD1 identical over 10 bases. Germline V gives CDR1 SQVTM, CDR2 ANQGSEA. The CDR3 sequence is 13 residues long. V was pared by 4 bases and J by 6 bases, with 3 bases of the junction left unmatched. CDR3 nucleotides: TGCAGCGTTGCCCGGACAGGGGGCAATGAGCAGTTCTTC. Amino acid sequence: CSVARTGGNEQFF.

V usage is TRBV14 and J usage is TRBJ2-7, with a tentative D call TRBD2 (5 bases). The CDR3 consists of 14 residues. CDR1 is SGHDN and CDR2 is FVKESK in the germline V gene. With 4 bases removed from V and 3 bases from J, the gap between germline ends came to 13 bases. CDR3 DNA sequence: TGTGCCAGCAGCCCTCGGGATTACCGCTACGAGCAGTACTTC. Translation: CASSPRDYRYEQYF. Full variable domain (rest looked up from reference TRBV14 and TRBJ2-7): EAGVTQFPSHSVIEKGQTVTLRCDPISGHDNLYWYRRVMGKEIKFLLHFVKESKQDESGMPNNRFLAERTGGTYSTLKVQPAELEDSGVYFCASSPRDYRYEQYFGPGTRLTVT.

The chain employs TRBV29-1 and TRBJ2-3; D not certain. Between the trimmed V and J ends, which lost 6 bases and 4 bases, there was a span of 11 bases. The CDR3 extends over 12 amino acids. Germline V lookup: CDR1 SQVTM, CDR2 ANQGSEA. The CDR3 is CSVASPADTQYF. The CDR3 DNA reads as TGCAGCGTCGCCAGCCCCGCAGATACGCAGTATTTT.

This clonotype was seen only a few times. The chain couples TRBV29-1 to TRBJ1-2, with 9 bases that match TRBD1. The V segment lost 7 bases and the J segment 10 bases; nucleotides outside the gene matches: 13. Germline V gene sequence: CDR1 SQVTM, CDR2 ANQGSEA. The CDR3 consists of 13 residues. The CDR3 DNA follows: TGCAGCGCCCGGGACAGGGAGGAGAGTGACTACACCTTC. This encodes CSARDREESDYTF.

This clonotype has just one count. The chain has TRBV6-2 or TRBV6-3 and TRBJ1-5; D is unclear. Germline-derived CDR1 and CDR2 are MNHEY and SVGEGT. V lost 6 bases, J lost 0 bases, and 12 bases lay in between. The CDR3 totals 15 residues. The CDR3 protein is CASSNEIYSNQPQHF. The CDR3 coding sequence is TGTGCCAGCAGCAACGAAATCTATAGCAATCAGCCCCAGCATTTT.

This clonotype came up a few times. The V gene is TRBV12-3 or TRBV12-4, the J gene TRBJ1-5, with a possible D match to TRBD1 (6 bases). V shed 3 bases and J shed 5 bases, with 14 bases lying between them. The CDR3 is 15 amino acids. The CDR3 DNA reads as TGTGCCAGCAGTTTCTACCGGACAGTTTATCAGCCCCAGCATTTT. It encodes CASSFYRTVYQPQHF.

This chain connects TRBV6-5 to TRBJ1-2; possibly TRBD1 for D (5 bases). Germline V gene data show CDR1 as MNHEY and CDR2 as SVGAGI. The CDR3 runs to 12 residues. V lost 4 bases to trimming and J lost 8 bases, with 11 bases between them. The CDR3 protein is CASSFAEGGYTF. The CDR3 DNA reads TGTGCCAGCAGTTTCGCCGAGGGGGGCTACACCTTC.

The chain recombines TRBV7-3 with TRBJ1-6; 7 bases agree with TRBD1. This CDR3 contains 13 residues. The junction had 3 bases not matched to a gene; V was cut back by 8 bases and J by 5 bases. Per the germline V gene, CDR1 is SGHTA and CDR2 is FQGTGA. CDR3 region: CASAGTDNSPLHF. The CDR3 bases are TGTGCCAGCGCCGGGACAGATAATTCACCCCTCCACTTT. The full variable domain, with the rest looked up from reference TRBV7-3 and TRBJ1-6, is GAGVSQTPSNKVTEKGKYVELRCDPISGHTALYWYRQSLGQGPEFLIYFQGTGAADDSGLPNDRFFAVRPEGSVSTLKIQRTERGDSAVYLCASAGTDNSPLHFGNGTRLTVT.

This clonotype was seen a handful of times. The gene calls are TRBV6-2 or TRBV6-3 and TRBJ1-6, with no clear D. The germline V gene has CDR1 MNHEY and CDR2 SVGEGT. CDR3 size: 14 residues. With 7 bases removed from V and 7 bases from J, the gap between germline ends came to 14 bases. The CDR3 nucleotides read TGTGCCAGCATGACATGGTCAGCGAATTCACCCCTCCACTTT. Protein: CASMTWSANSPLHF.